Listed here are 26 T cell receptor beta chains from one sample, sequenced in a study of T cell changes during pregnancy in multiple sclerosis. Here immunoSEQ multiplex PCR was the method, and the copy in TCRdb shows in-frame clones only, minus some. In the table there are around 56,000 clones, approximately 90% of which are singletons. The source was peripheral blood, collected after pregnancy. Every receptor here comes from a female donor with multiple sclerosis, enrolled in a pregnancy study.

This chain joins TRBV12-2 and TRBJ2-3; the DNA was not used to check the table's D call, TRBD1. TRBV12-2 is flagged as a pseudogene. CDR3 size: 17 residues. CDR3: CASRSRDRGPSTDTQYF. The CDR3 DNA reads as TGTGCAAGTCGCTCCCGGGACAGGGGTCCTAGCACAGATACGCAGTATTTT.

The chain joins TRBV5-5 to TRBJ2-7; the match to TRBD1 covers 9 bases. Germline V gives CDR1 SGHKS, CDR2 YYEKEE (reference sequence). The trim removed 4 bases at V and 7 bases at J, leaving 9 bases unmatched. The CDR3 totals 14 residues. In DNA form, the CDR3 reads TGTGCCAGCAGCCCGTGGACAGGACAGGGGGAGCAGTACTTC. Protein product: CASSPWTGQGEQYF.

The chain links TRBV6-6 to TRBJ2-1; a possible D gene is TRBD2 (5 bases). Germline V gene sequence: CDR1 MNHNY, CDR2 SVGAGI (reference sequence). Between the trimmed V and J ends, which lost 2 bases and 0 bases, there was a span of 8 bases. The CDR3 extends over 15 amino acids. The CDR3 here is CASSYLGSSYNEQFF. The CDR3 DNA reads as TGTGCCAGCAGTTACCTGGGGAGCTCCTACAATGAGCAGTTCTTC.

This clone has a single count. The chain employs TRBV7-2 and TRBJ2-5, with TRBD2 matching over 8 bases. The CDR3 consists of 15 residues. The germline gives CDR1 SGHTA, CDR2 FQGNSA. The V gene end was trimmed by 3 bases and the J gene end by 1 base; junction bases not matched to a gene: 4. The CDR3 here is CASSFETSGQETQYF. CDR3 DNA sequence: TGTGCCAGCAGCTTCGAAACTAGCGGCCAAGAGACCCAGTACTTC. The whole variable domain, filled in from reference TRBV7-2 and TRBJ2-5, reads GAGVSQSPSNKVTEKGKDVELRCDPISGHTALYWYRQSLGQGLEFLIYFQGNSAPDKSGLPSDRFSAERTGGSVSTLTIQRTQQEDSAVYLCASSFETSGQETQYFGPGTRLLVL.

This clone was detected only once. The rearrangement links TRBV5-1 to TRBJ2-5; tentatively, D is TRBD1 (6 bases). Germline assignment: CDR1 SGHRS and CDR2 YFSETQ. The CDR3 totals 15 residues. Trimming removed 3 bases from V and 3 bases from J, with 15 bases in between. For the CDR3, the DNA is TGCGCCAGCAGCTACAGTACAGGGACGAAAGAGACCCAGTACTTC. This translates into CASSYSTGTKETQYF.

This clone appeared once. V gene TRBV11-2 combines with J gene TRBJ1-2, with TRBD1 identical over 7 bases. J gave up 4 bases and V 6 bases, and 20 bases lay outside the gene matches. Germline V gene sequence: CDR1 SGHAT, CDR2 FQNNGV. The CDR3 totals 18 residues. CDR3 protein: CASSSGGILSDSIYGYTF. The CDR3, as DNA: TGTGCCAGCAGTTCAGGGGGGATTCTATCCGATTCTATCTATGGCTACACCTTC.

The rearrangement uses TRBV30 and TRBJ1-3; the D gene is possibly TRBD1 (5 bases). V lost 0 bases to trimming and J lost 2 bases, with 11 bases between them. In germline, CDR1 is GTSNPN, CDR2 SVGIG (reference sequence). The CDR3 covers 15 residues. CDR3 loop: CAWSVDGGPGNTIYF. CDR3 coding DNA: TGTGCCTGGAGTGTTGACGGGGGACCTGGAAACACCATATATTTT.

The chain combines TRBV2 with TRBJ1-2, with a tentative D call TRBD1 (5 bases). Trimming took 8 bases from V and 4 from J, leaving 11 bases between them. Germline loops: CDR1 SNHLY, CDR2 FYNNEI. This CDR3 has 12 residues. CDR3 region: CASGPGGYGYTF. The CDR3 DNA follows: TGTGCCAGCGGACCGGGGGGCTATGGCTACACCTTC.

This chain links TRBV9 with TRBJ1-2, with no clear D. The ends were cut back, 7 bases at V and 2 bases at J, with 15 bases in the middle. Looked up from germline, CDR1 is SGDLS and CDR2 is YYNGEE. There are 14 residues in the CDR3. The CDR3 sequence is CASSKWLANYGYTF. The CDR3 coding sequence is TGTGCCAGCTCCAAGTGGTTAGCCAACTATGGCTACACCTTC.

The genes are TRBV5-1 and TRBJ1-6; 7 bases align to TRBD1. The CDR3 runs 13 residues. V shed 4 bases, J shed 13 bases, and the junction held 8 bases outside the gene matches. The V gene's germline CDR1 is SGHRS and CDR2 YFSETQ. DNA for the CDR3: TGCGCCAGCAGCGGCACAGGGGCTTTCCCCCTCCACTTT. Protein product: CASSGTGAFPLHF. Filled out from reference TRBV5-1 and TRBJ1-6, the complete variable domain reads KAGVTQTPRYLIKTRGQQVTLSCSPISGHRSVSWYQQTPGQGLQFLFEYFSETQRNKGNFPGRFSGRQFSNSRSEMNVSTLELGDSALYLCASSGTGAFPLHFGNGTRLTVT.

This clone showed up just a few times. The chain combines TRBV28 with TRBJ1-5; D uncertain. Looked up from germline, CDR1 is MDHEN and CDR2 is SYDVKM. The CDR3 consists of 10 residues. Trimming took off 8 bases at V and 9 bases at J, with 8 bases between the two ends. As DNA, the CDR3 is TGTGCCAGCGGGCCTCCGCCCCAGCATTTT. It specifies CASGPPPQHF. Complete variable domain (other parts from reference TRBV28 and TRBJ1-5): DVKVTQSSRYLVKRTGEKVFLECVQDMDHENMFWYRQDPGLGLRLIYFSYDVKMKEKGDIPEGYSVSREKKERFSLILESASTNQTSMYLCASGPPPQHFGDGTRLSIL.

The rearrangement uses TRBV7-3 and TRBJ2-7, with D maybe TRBD1 (6 bases). V lost 5 bases, J lost 6 bases, and 14 bases lay in between. CDR1 SGHTA and CDR2 FQGTGA come from the germline V gene. There are 13 residues in the CDR3. In nucleotides, the CDR3 is TGTGCCAGCAGCCTATCGACAGGTTTCGAGCAGTACTTC. It translates to CASSLSTGFEQYF.

The chain links TRBV28 to TRBJ2-1; TRBD2 matches at 9 bases. The CDR3 loop spans 16 amino acids. The germline V gene has CDR1 MDHEN and CDR2 SYDVKM. The V gene end was trimmed by 1 base and the J gene end by 0 bases; junction bases not matched to a gene: 1. The CDR3 DNA is TGTGCCAGCAGTTTATATAGCGGGGGCTCCTACAATGAGCAGTTCTTC. This gives the protein CASSLYSGGSYNEQFF. Complete variable domain (other parts from reference TRBV28 and TRBJ2-1): DVKVTQSSRYLVKRTGEKVFLECVQDMDHENMFWYRQDPGLGLRLIYFSYDVKMKEKGDIPEGYSVSREKKERFSLILESASTNQTSMYLCASSLYSGGSYNEQFFGPGTRLTVL.

This chain uses TRBV2 with TRBJ2-2, with D tentatively TRBD1 (6 bases). V lost 6 bases and J lost 7, with 12 bases in between. CDR3 size: 13 residues. Germline V gene data show CDR1 as SNHLY and CDR2 as FYNNEI. The chain's CDR3 is CASRQGVSGELFF. The CDR3 DNA reads as TGTGCCAGCAGACAGGGTGTCAGCGGGGAGCTGTTTTTT.

This chain connects TRBV11-2 to TRBJ2-1, with 12 bases aligning to TRBD2. V dropped 4 bases and J dropped 1; count of bases not matched to a gene: 5. CDR1 SGHAT and CDR2 FQNNGV come from the germline V gene. This CDR3 is 17 amino acids long. The CDR3 spells CASSYLAGGMSYNEQFF. CDR3 bases: TGTGCCAGCAGCTACCTAGCGGGGGGGATGTCCTACAATGAGCAGTTCTTC.

This chain joins TRBV9 and TRBJ2-7; 7 positions agree with TRBD1. J lost 5 bases, V lost 0 bases, and 11 bases had no gene match. Germline V gene lookup returns CDR1 SGDLS and CDR2 YYNGEE. This CDR3 is built from 16 residues. CDR3 in amino acids: CASSVDRGARTHEQYF. CDR3 sequence (DNA): TGTGCCAGCAGCGTAGACAGGGGTGCTAGGACCCACGAGCAGTACTTC.

This chain uses TRBV18 with TRBJ1-2, with D hard to call. Germline V gene data show CDR1 as KGHSH and CDR2 as LQKENI. The ends were cut back, 3 bases at V and 3 bases at J, with 8 bases in the middle. The CDR3 loop spans 13 amino acids. Here the CDR3 reads CASSPSPHYGYTF. In DNA form, the CDR3 reads TGTGCCAGCTCACCCTCCCCCCACTATGGCTACACCTTC.

This chain links TRBV2 with TRBJ2-7; 8 bases are shared with TRBD2. This CDR3 spans 18 amino acids. V lost 5 bases and J lost 4; bases outside the gene matches: 19. Germline CDR1 is SNHLY and CDR2 is FYNNEI. This CDR3 is CASSYPAELAAVGYEQYF. Here the CDR3 DNA reads TGTGCCAGCAGTTACCCCGCTGAACTAGCGGCTGTGGGTTACGAGCAGTACTTC.

This sequence joins TRBV19 and TRBJ1-1, with D possibly being TRBD1 (5 bases). CDR1 and CDR2 from the germline V gene are LNHDA and SQIVND (reference sequence). The V end was cut by 8 bases, the J end by 5 bases, with 18 bases between. CDR3 length: 14 residues. Written as DNA, the CDR3 is TGTGCCAGTGAAGAGGGACTAGTAGGAACTGAAGCTTTCTTT. This sequence encodes CASEEGLVGTEAFF.

The J gene is TRBJ1-2, the V gene TRBV5-6; D uncertain. Germline V gene sequence: CDR1 SGHDT, CDR2 YYEEEE. V shed 6 bases and J shed 2 bases, with 11 bases lying between them. The CDR3 is 13 amino acids. DNA for the CDR3: TGTGCCAGCACCCTGGCCTGGAACTATGGCTACACCTTC. Its translation is CASTLAWNYGYTF.

The V gene is TRBV30, the J gene TRBJ1-2; the match to TRBD1 covers 7 bases. Looked up from germline, CDR1 is GTSNPN and CDR2 is SVGIG (reference sequence). V shed 1 base and J 8 bases; nucleotides not matched to a gene: 4. CDR3 size: 12 residues. CDR3 residues: CAWSEGAGGYTF. The CDR3 nucleotides are TGTGCCTGGAGTGAGGGGGCTGGAGGCTACACCTTC.

For this clone: Other DNA sequences within the sample encode an identical CDR3. The V gene is TRBV15, the J gene TRBJ1-2; TRBD1 matches 8 bases. Germline V gene data show CDR1 as LNHNV and CDR2 as YYDKDF (reference sequence). J gave up 8 bases and V 0 bases, and 5 bases lay outside the gene matches. The CDR3 has 14 amino acids. CDR3 in DNA: TGTGCCACCAGCAGAGAGCAGGGGGCGCAGGGCTACACCTTC. It codes for CATSREQGAQGYTF.

The chain's CDR3 is CSVYRVGSYEQYF. The CDR3 region has the DNA TGCAGCGTGTACAGGGTAGGTTCCTACGAGCAGTACTTC. The chain carries TRBV29-1 and TRBJ2-7; possibly TRBD1 for D (6 bases). The V end was cut by 6 bases, the J end by 1 base, with 13 bases between. This CDR3 has 13 amino acids. Germline CDR1 SQVTM, CDR2 ANQGSEA.

About this clone itself: One end of the junction fails to match germline, which may point to a read error. The genes are TRBV7-2 and TRBJ1-4; the D is unclear. The CDR3 covers 15 residues. Germline CDR1 and CDR2: SGHTA and FQGNSA. The chain's CDR3 is CASSLAPGSYEELFF. The CDR3 DNA sequence: TGTGCCAGCAGCTTAGCGCCAGGCAGCTATGAAGAACTGTTTTTT. Based on the CDR3 plus reference TRBV7-2 and TRBJ1-4, the full variable domain is GAGVSQSPSNKVTEKGKDVELRCDPISGHTALYWYRQSLGQGLEFLIYFQGNSAPDKSGLPSDRFSAERTGGSVSTLTIQRTQQEDSAVYLCASSLAPGSYEELFFGSGTQLSVL.

The chain combines TRBV5-4 with TRBJ1-1, with 7 positions matching TRBD1. Germline loops: CDR1 SGHNT, CDR2 YYREEE (reference sequence). This CDR3 spans 13 amino acids. Unmatched junction bases numbered 5, after V lost 9 bases and J lost 0 bases. The CDR3 protein is CAIKGQMNTEAFF. The CDR3 DNA reads as TGTGCCATCAAGGGACAGATGAACACTGAAGCTTTCTTT.

This clone was found many times. The chain links TRBV6-4 to TRBJ2-3, with 13 bases that match TRBD2. The CDR3 is 15 amino acids. Germline V gene lookup returns CDR1 MRHNA and CDR2 SNTAGT. V trimming: 2 bases; J trimming: 4 bases; junction bases outside the gene matches: 0. The CDR3, as DNA: TGTGCCAGCAGTGACACTAGCGGGGGGGCAGATACGCAGTATTTT. Residues: CASSDTSGGADTQYF.